Given below is one TCR beta chain in context. Antigen: not known. V dropped 6 bases and J dropped 0 bases, with 3 bases sitting between them. CDR3 length: 12 amino acids. Per germline, CDR1 SNHLY and CDR2 FYNNEI. Clones were read by immunoSEQ multiplex PCR, and TCRdb kept only the in-frame ones, dropping some. The data hold over 35,000 clones, with around 91% observed a single time. The data stem from a study of OX40 agonist ivuxolimab in advanced cancers. At the level of the study: From 23 to 79 years was the age range, with a mean of roughly 59 years, and over 70% were male. Under the entry rules, prior anti-PD-1, anti-PD-L1 or anti-CTLA-4 therapy was allowed, and 40% had some. Whole-study results and caveats: Low normalized clonal expansion also occurred in some nonresponding patients.

Sequenced material: CD4+ or CD8+ T cells sorted from blood, taken in a trial of the OX40 agonist ivuxolimab. The receptor's source is an adult with an advanced solid tumor such as melanoma, head and neck, liver or kidney cancer. This rearrangement joins TRBV2 to TRBJ1-3, with D hard to call. The CDR3 DNA reads as TGTGCCAGCAGCCCCTCTGGAAACACCATATATTTT. Its protein product is CASSPSGNTIYF.